The entry below gives a single T cell receptor beta chain sequence along with its context. Its antigen has not been determined. Base quality data are lacking; no much larger clone is found one base away. CDR1 is given as SGHDT and CDR2 as YYEEEE, both from the germline V gene. V sheds 2 bases and J sheds 1 base, leaving 6 bases between their ends. The CDR3 has 13 amino acids, counting the end cysteine and phenylalanine. The DNA shown is the 39-base CDR3, in frame from base 1. The data belong to a study of blood T cell repertoires in COVID-19 (dated by TCRdb to 2020 to 2021). Notes on the research overall: Collaborator samples came from the United States, Italy and Spain and covered acute and convalescent phases of COVID-19. The prospective study material was composed of cDNA or gDNA derived from T cells, B-cell-depleted T cells, or PBMCs. The dataset comprised deeply sampled blood TCRbeta repertoires from subjects exposed to, actively infected with, or recovered from COVID-19. A freely available public database, intended as a resource for researchers studying the immune response to SARS-CoV-2, is where the repertoires were released. The samples were drawn from the first 160 participants of the ongoing ImmuneRACE study and from 1,254 subjects provided by 6 global collaborators. Sample metadata almost always included a de-identified subject ID, COVID-19 status, age in years and sex. Where HLA class I and class II types were available, the types were taken from metadata supplied by the sample provider, not from assay-based typing.

Participants in the prospective study were aged about 18 to 100 years, lived in 24 United States geographic areas, and enrolled through a virtual design. Cohort assignment in the prospective study relied on participant-reported clinical history from a screening survey and a study questionnaire. For ImmuneRACE Cohort 3, a participant was defined as recovered based on two consecutive negative NP/OP PCR tests, clearance by a healthcare professional, or resolution of symptoms. Mobile phlebotomists in the prospective study collected whole blood, serum and a nasopharyngeal or oropharyngeal swab from every participant. Prospective study participants could optionally give additional blood draws and questionnaires over an approximately 2-month period. Before DNA extraction, prospective study blood samples were shipped either frozen or at room temperature. TCRbeta CDR3 regions were amplified from genomic DNA using the immunoSEQ Assay, a bias-controlled multiplex PCR. On the authors' methods: Within the assay, amplification of reference gene primers was used to estimate how many nucleated cells each sample contained. To quantify the absolute abundance of each unique TCRbeta CDR3 rearrangement, sequence reads were collapsed and filtered. For each sample, productive Simpson clonality was calculated as the square root of Simpson's diversity index over productive rearrangements. TCRdb obtained this table from immuneACCESS and retained in-frame rearrangements with V and J assigned. These tables miss some clones; where compared with another copy, unresolved V genes account for less than half of the shortfall, and the remainder is unexplained. For V, J and clone size, that table is used; D and trimming come from the DNA. The sample table shows roughly 240,000 clones, and roughly 86% are seen once. Roughly 2% of the sample rests with the top ten.

Study-wide conclusions, independent of this receptor: Clinical and demographic metadata were provided uncurated, with the amount varying by source and participant.

This chain joins TRBV5-6 to TRBJ2-5; the D gene cannot be named for sure. The TCR originated in a woman aged 45 to 65 who had recovered from COVID-19. Sequencing used PBMCs or T cells enriched from blood (not recorded which). The sequence in DNA is TGTGCCAGCAGCTTAGAACTCCAAGAGACCCAGTACTTC. Its amino acids are CASSLELQETQYF.